The source of this TCR beta chain is a study of blood T cell repertoires in COVID-19. This CDR3 region has 16 residues. The germline gives CDR1 SGHRS, CDR2 YFSETQ. J was trimmed by 0 bases and V by 4 bases; bases with no gene match: 4. TCRdb keeps only in-frame clones here, not all; method: immunoSEQ multiplex PCR. Here the sample spans some 350,000 clones, about 90% being singletons. The chain employs TRBV5-1 and TRBJ1-1; 12 nucleotides agree with TRBD1. Material for sequencing was PBMCs or T cells enriched from blood (not recorded which). The sequence was collected from a man aged 25-45 years who had recovered from COVID-19. The DNA of the CDR3 is TGCGCCAGCAGCAGGGGACAGGGGGCGTTGAACACTGAAGCTTTCTTT. Its protein is CASSRGQGALNTEAFF.